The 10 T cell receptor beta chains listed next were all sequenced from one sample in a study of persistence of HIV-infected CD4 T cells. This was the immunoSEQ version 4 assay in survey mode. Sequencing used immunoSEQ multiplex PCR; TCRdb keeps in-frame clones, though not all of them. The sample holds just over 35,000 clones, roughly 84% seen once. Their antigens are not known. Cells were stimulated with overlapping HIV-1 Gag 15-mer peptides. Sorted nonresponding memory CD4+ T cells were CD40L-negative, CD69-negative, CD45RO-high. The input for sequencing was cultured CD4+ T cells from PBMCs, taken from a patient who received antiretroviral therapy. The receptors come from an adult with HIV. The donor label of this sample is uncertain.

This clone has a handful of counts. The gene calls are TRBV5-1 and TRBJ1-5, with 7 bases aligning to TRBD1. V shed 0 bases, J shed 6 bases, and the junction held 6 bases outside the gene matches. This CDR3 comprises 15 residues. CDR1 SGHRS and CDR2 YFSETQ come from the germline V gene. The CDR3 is CASSLGDRESQPQHF. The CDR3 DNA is TGCGCCAGCAGCTTGGGTGACAGGGAAAGTCAGCCCCAGCATTTT.

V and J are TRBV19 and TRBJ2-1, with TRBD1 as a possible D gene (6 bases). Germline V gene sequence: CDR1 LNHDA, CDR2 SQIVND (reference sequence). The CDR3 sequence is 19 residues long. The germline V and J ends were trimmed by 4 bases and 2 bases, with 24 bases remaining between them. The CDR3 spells CASSTEFTGQLLTYNEQFF. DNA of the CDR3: TGTGCCAGTAGTACAGAATTCACCGGACAGCTCCTTACCTACAATGAGCAGTTCTTC.

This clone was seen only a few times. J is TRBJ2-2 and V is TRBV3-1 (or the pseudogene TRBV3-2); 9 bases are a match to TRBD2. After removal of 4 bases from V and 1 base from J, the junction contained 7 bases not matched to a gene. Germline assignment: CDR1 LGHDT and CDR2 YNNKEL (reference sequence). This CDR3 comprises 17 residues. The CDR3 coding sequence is TGTGCCAGCAGCCGCCTTGGAGCGGGGGGGAACACCGGGGAGCTGTTTTTT. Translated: CASSRLGAGGNTGELFF.

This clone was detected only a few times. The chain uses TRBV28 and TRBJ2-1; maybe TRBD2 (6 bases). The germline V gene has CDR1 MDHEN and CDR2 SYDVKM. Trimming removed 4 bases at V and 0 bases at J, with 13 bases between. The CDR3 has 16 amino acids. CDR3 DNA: TGTGCCAGCAGTTCGTCCCGGGGGAGCTCCTACAATGAGCAGTTCTTC. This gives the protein CASSSSRGSSYNEQFF.

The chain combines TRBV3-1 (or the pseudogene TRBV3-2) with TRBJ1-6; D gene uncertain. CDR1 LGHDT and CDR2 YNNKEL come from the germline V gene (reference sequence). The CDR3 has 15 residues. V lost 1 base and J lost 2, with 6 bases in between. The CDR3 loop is CASSQGRAYNSPLHF. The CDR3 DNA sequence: TGTGCCAGCAGCCAAGGGCGGGCCTATAATTCACCCCTCCACTTT.

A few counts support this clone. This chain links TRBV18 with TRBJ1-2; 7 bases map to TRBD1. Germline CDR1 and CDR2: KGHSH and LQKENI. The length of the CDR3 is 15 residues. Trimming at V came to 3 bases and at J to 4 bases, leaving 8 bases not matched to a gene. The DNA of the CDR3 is TGTGCCAGCTCACCCCAGACAGGGAACCCCTATGGCTACACCTTC. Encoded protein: CASSPQTGNPYGYTF.

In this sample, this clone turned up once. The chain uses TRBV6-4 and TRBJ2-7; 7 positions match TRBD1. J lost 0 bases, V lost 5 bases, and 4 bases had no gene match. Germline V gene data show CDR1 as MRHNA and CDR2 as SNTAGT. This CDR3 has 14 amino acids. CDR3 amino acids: CASSPDRDSYEQYF. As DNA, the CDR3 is TGTGCCAGCAGTCCAGACAGGGACTCCTACGAGCAGTACTTC.

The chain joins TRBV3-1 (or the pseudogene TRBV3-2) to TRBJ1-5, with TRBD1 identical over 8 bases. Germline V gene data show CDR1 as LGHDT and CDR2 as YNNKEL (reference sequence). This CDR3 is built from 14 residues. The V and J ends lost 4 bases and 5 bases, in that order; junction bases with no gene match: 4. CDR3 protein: CASSLQGGDQPQHF. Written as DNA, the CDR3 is TGTGCCAGCAGCCTACAGGGGGGGGATCAGCCCCAGCATTTT.

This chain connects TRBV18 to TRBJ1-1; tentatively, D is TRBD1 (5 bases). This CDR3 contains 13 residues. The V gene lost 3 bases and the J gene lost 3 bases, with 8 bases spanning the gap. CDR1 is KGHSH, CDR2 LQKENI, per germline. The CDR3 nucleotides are TGTGCCAGCTCACCCTCAGGGTACACTGAAGCTTTCTTT. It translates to CASSPSGYTEAFF.

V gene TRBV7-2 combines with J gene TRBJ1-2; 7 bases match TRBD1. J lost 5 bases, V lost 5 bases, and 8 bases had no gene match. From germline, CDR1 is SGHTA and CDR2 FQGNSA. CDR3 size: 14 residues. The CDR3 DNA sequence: TGTGCCAGCAGCCTCGGACAGGACGATTATGGCTACACCTTC. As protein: CASSLGQDDYGYTF.